The following is a T cell receptor (beta chain) sequence with its context. Its antigen is as yet unknown. The table came from immunoSEQ multiplex PCR; TCRdb's copy has only in-frame clones and leaves some out. Among roughly 35,000 clones listed, 92% were seen once. Regarding time point: new active TB diagnosis, blood taken before or within 7 days of starting treatment. Germline assignment: CDR1 SGHTA and CDR2 FQGNSA. The CDR3 is made up of 16 amino acids. V was cut by 1 base and J by 2 bases, with 13 bases left in between. The sample originates from a study of T cells in tuberculosis. Study outcomes and limitations: Smaller distances to GMM-specific TCRs suggested their expansion in active tuberculosis.

The chain uses TRBV7-2 and TRBJ2-3; D may be TRBD1 (5 bases). This TCR derives from an adult with tuberculosis. Some clones in this sample may be carry-over from other donors' samples. Sequenced here: PBMCs, sampled at tuberculosis diagnosis. The CDR3 sequence: CASSLEGFPLTDTQYF. In nucleotides, the CDR3 is TGTGCCAGCAGCTTAGAGGGGTTTCCCCTCACAGATACGCAGTATTTT.